These 20 T cell receptor beta chains were all obtained from the same sample, sequenced in a study of T cells in Graves' hyperthyroidism and ophthalmopathy. Template material for amplifying TCR beta CDR3 regions consisted of RNA transcripts. Initially, a first-round RT-PCR of the TCR CDR3 employed the HTBI primer set. Each CDR3 protein is one row after TCRdb ran MiXCR on the multiplex PCR reads. The repertoire includes under 250,000 distinct CDR3 sequences, 15% to 20% of them detected once, and 50% sits in the top ten. The sequencing input was blood. These receptors were collected from a man aged 45-65 years with Graves' hyperthyroidism.

This clonotype was observed a few times. The chain has TRBV3-1 and TRBJ2-5; D gene unclear. The germline V gene encodes CDR1 LGHDT and CDR2 YNNKEL (reference sequence). This CDR3 spans 15 amino acids. The germline V and J ends were trimmed by 1 base and 1 base, with 10 bases remaining between them. In DNA form, the CDR3 reads TGTGCCAGCAGCCAAGTCACAGAGAGCCAAGAGACCCAGTACTTC. Amino acid sequence: CASSQVTESQETQYF.

The chain combines TRBV27 with TRBJ2-7; maybe TRBD2 (6 bases). The length of the CDR3 is 15 residues. The ends were cut back, 0 bases at V and 2 bases at J, with 11 bases in the middle. The V gene's germline CDR1 is MNHEY and CDR2 SMNVEV (reference sequence). The CDR3 DNA follows: TGTGCCAGCAGTTTATCAGCTAGCGCAACCTACGAGCAGTACTTC. It specifies CASSLSASATYEQYF.

This clonotype has a count of ten or more. The chain recombines TRBV12-3 or TRBV12-4 with TRBJ1-5; D gene unclear. The CDR3 runs 13 residues. The ends were cut back, 1 base at V and 7 bases at J, with 8 bases in the middle. The CDR3 sequence is CASSLGGVQPQHF. For the CDR3, the DNA is TGTGCCAGCAGTTTAGGTGGGGTCCAGCCCCAGCATTTT.

This clonotype was detected many times. The CDR3 reads CASSSLAGGGEQYF. CDR3 sequence (DNA): TGTGCCAGCAGCTCACTAGCGGGGGGGGGGGAGCAGTACTTC. This chain uses TRBV7-2 with TRBJ2-7; 13 bases fit TRBD2. The V gene's germline CDR1 is SGHTA and CDR2 FQGNSA. The trim removed 4 bases at V and 7 bases at J, leaving 4 bases unmatched. This CDR3 region has 14 residues.

This clonotype has at least ten counts. The chain couples TRBV4-3 to TRBJ2-7; 9 nucleotides align to TRBD2. Germline loops: CDR1 LGHNA, CDR2 YSLEER. V shed 3 bases and J 2 bases; nucleotides not matched to a gene: 5. CDR3 length: 15 amino acids. The CDR3 coding sequence is TGCGCCAGCAGCCATTTAGCGGGAGTAGCCTACGAGCAGTACTTC. Its translation is CASSHLAGVAYEQYF.

This clonotype was recorded at least ten times. The genes are TRBV18 and TRBJ2-2, with 11 nucleotides matching TRBD2. The CDR3 has 17 amino acids. The trim removed 3 bases at V and 7 bases at J, leaving 10 bases unmatched. Per germline, CDR1 KGHSH and CDR2 LQKENI. For the CDR3, the DNA is TGTGCCAGCTCACCCTTCATACTAGCGGGAGTCGGCGGGGAGCTGTTTTTT. It specifies CASSPFILAGVGGELFF.

J is TRBJ2-1 and V is TRBV11-2, with 15 positions matching TRBD2. The CDR3 spans 16 residues. Germline values: CDR1 SGHAT, CDR2 FQNNGV. V trimming: 4 bases; J trimming: 8 bases; junction bases outside the gene matches: 6. In DNA form, the CDR3 reads TGTGCCAGCAGCTCCGCCGGACTAGCGGGAGGGGATGAGCAGTTCTTC. It encodes CASSSAGLAGGDEQFF.

The V gene is TRBV19, the J gene TRBJ2-1; the D gene is possibly TRBD2 (5 bases). The length of the CDR3 is 14 residues. V was cut by 5 bases and J by 2 bases, with 10 bases left in between. Germline loops: CDR1 LNHDA, CDR2 SQIVND (reference sequence). CDR3 DNA: TGTGCCAGTAGTCAAGGCGGGCCCTACAATGAGCAGTTCTTC. Its protein product is CASSQGGPYNEQFF. The entire variable domain, with the rest obtained from reference TRBV19 and TRBJ2-1, is as follows: DGGITQSPKYLFRKEGQNVTLSCEQNLNHDAMYWYRQDPGQGLRLIYYSQIVNDFQKGDIAEGYSVSREKKESFPLTVTSAQKNPTAFYLCASSQGGPYNEQFFGPGTRLTVL.

This clonotype was found a few times. V is TRBV19 and J is TRBJ2-7; D is perhaps TRBD1 or TRBD2 (6 bases each). Germline CDR1 reads LNHDA; CDR2 reads SQIVND (reference sequence). The length of the CDR3 is 15 residues. Deletions cut 5 bases from V and 2 bases from J, with 16 bases between. The CDR3 coding sequence is TGTGCCAGTAGTCCCCGGGAGAGGGGGACCTACGAGCAGTACTTC. It specifies CASSPRERGTYEQYF.

The gene calls are TRBV7-9 and TRBJ1-2; D unclear. Between the trimmed V and J ends, which lost 5 bases and 4 bases, there was a span of 14 bases. Germline V gene lookup returns CDR1 SEHNR and CDR2 FQNEAQ (reference sequence). The CDR3 has 14 amino acids. The CDR3 here is CASSLKQSFYGYTF. The CDR3 region has the DNA TGTGCCAGCAGCCTGAAACAGTCTTTCTATGGCTACACCTTC.

This sequence joins TRBV4-1 and TRBJ2-3; TRBD2 agrees at 14 bases. This CDR3 region has 16 residues. V dropped 10 bases and J dropped 6; count of bases not matched to a gene: 12. Germline CDR1 and CDR2: MGHRA and YSYEKL. CDR3 nucleotide sequence: TGCGCCACCCACGGACCGGGACTAGCGGGAGAGGATACGCAGTATTTT. Amino acids: CATHGPGLAGEDTQYF.

This clonotype was detected only a few times. The genes are TRBV7-6 and TRBJ2-7, with TRBD1 matching 7 bases. Germline lookup yields CDR1 SGHVS and CDR2 FNYEAQ. The CDR3 is made up of 16 amino acids. V shed 5 bases and J 2 bases; nucleotides not matched to a gene: 12. CDR3 sequence reads: CASSVIRGKFPYEQYF. DNA for the CDR3: TGTGCCAGCAGCGTAATCAGGGGGAAGTTCCCCTACGAGCAGTACTTC. The full variable domain, with the rest looked up from reference TRBV7-6 and TRBJ2-7, is GAGVSQSPRYKVTKRGQDVALRCDPISGHVSLYWYRQALGQGPEFLTYFNYEAQQDKSGLPNDRFSAERPEGSISTLTIQRTEQRDSAMYRCASSVIRGKFPYEQYFGPGTRLTVT.

This clonotype has a handful of counts. V usage is TRBV19 and J usage is TRBJ1-5, with 8 bases lining up with TRBD1. V gave up 8 bases and J gave up 1 base; unmatched junction bases: 7. This CDR3 spans 15 amino acids. CDR1 and CDR2 from the germline V gene are LNHDA and SQIVND (reference sequence). CDR3 amino acids: CASERGTGSNQPQHF. The CDR3 bases are TGTGCCAGTGAGCGTGGGACAGGAAGCAATCAGCCCCAGCATTTT.

This clonotype was detected ten times or more. The chain links TRBV7-2 to TRBJ2-7; 7 nucleotides match TRBD1. Germline assignment: CDR1 SGHTA and CDR2 FQGNSA. This CDR3 region has 14 residues. Germline trimming cut 6 bases from V and 0 bases from J; bases unmatched to any gene: 5. CDR3 sequence reads: CASRPGTDSYEQYF. The CDR3 bases are TGTGCCAGCAGACCAGGGACAGACTCCTACGAGCAGTACTTC. The full variable domain, rest sourced from reference TRBV7-2 and TRBJ2-7, is GAGVSQSPSNKVTEKGKDVELRCDPISGHTALYWYRQSLGQGLEFLIYFQGNSAPDKSGLPSDRFSAERTGGSVSTLTIQRTQQEDSAVYLCASRPGTDSYEQYFGPGTRLTVT.

This clonotype was detected ten times or more. The chain is built from TRBV2 and TRBJ1-6; 11 bases match TRBD1. The ends lost 7 bases at V and 10 bases at J; junction bases unmatched: 9. This CDR3 is built from 15 residues. CDR1 is SNHLY, CDR2 FYNNEI, per germline. This chain's CDR3 is CASTLGQGARSPLHF. The CDR3 coding sequence is TGTGCCAGCACCCTCGGACAGGGGGCGAGGTCACCCCTCCACTTT. The whole variable domain, remainder taken from reference TRBV2 and TRBJ1-6, is EPEVTQTPSHQVTQMGQEVILRCVPISNHLYFYWYRQILGQKVEFLVSFYNNEISEKSEIFDDQFSVERPDGSNFTLKIRSTKLEDSAMYFCASTLGQGARSPLHFGNGTRLTVT.

This clonotype has ten or more counts. This chain uses TRBV7-2 with TRBJ1-2, with D maybe TRBD1 (5 bases). CDR3 length: 15 residues. Trimming left V 5 bases short and J 0 bases short, with 13 bases between. CDR1 is SGHTA, CDR2 FQGNSA, per germline. The CDR3 here is CASSPGRLTNYGYTF. CDR3 nucleotide sequence: TGTGCCAGCAGCCCGGGACGGCTTACTAACTATGGCTACACCTTC.

This clonotype has ten or more counts. This rearrangement joins TRBV12-3 or TRBV12-4 to TRBJ2-1; D unresolved. The CDR3 consists of 13 residues. With 4 bases removed from V and 4 bases from J, the gap between germline ends came to 8 bases. CDR3: CASSSPEYNEQFF. The CDR3 nucleotides read TGTGCCAGCAGTTCACCTGAATACAATGAGCAGTTCTTC.

The CDR3: CSAARTRTDTQHF. CDR3 coding DNA: TGCAGTGCTGCCCGTACGCGCACAGATACGCAGCATTTT. The chain uses TRBV20-1 and TRBJ2-3; D ambiguous. Gene TRBJ1-5 matches the end of the DNA better, so the J call may be wrong. The germline gives CDR1 DFQATT, CDR2 SNEGSKA (reference sequence). The CDR3 covers 13 residues.

This clonotype occurred many times. The chain combines TRBV11-2 with TRBJ2-7; no clear D. The germline gives CDR1 SGHAT, CDR2 FQNNGV. The CDR3 loop spans 16 amino acids. V was pared by 0 bases and J by 3 bases, with 15 bases between. In nucleotides, the CDR3 is TGTGCCAGCAGCTTAGATCGGGCTGGCCGGAACTACGAGCAGTACTTC. It translates to CASSLDRAGRNYEQYF.

This clonotype was recorded many times. The chain is built from TRBV18 and TRBJ2-7, with TRBD2 matching 8 bases. Per germline, CDR1 KGHSH and CDR2 LQKENI. The CDR3 has 16 amino acids. J gave up 0 bases and V 3 bases, and 7 bases lay outside the gene matches. The CDR3 sequence is CASSPPPSGYSYEQYF. As DNA, the CDR3 is TGTGCCAGCTCACCGCCCCCTAGCGGGTACTCCTACGAGCAGTACTTC.